This T cell receptor beta chain was found in a study of T cell responses to AZD1222 COVID-19 vaccine. Study-level results: Recipients of two AZD1222 doses showed rising Spike-specific TCR breadth and depth. Within unmutated variant regions lay the reported targets of nearly half of spike-specific TCRs.

Second-dose schedules of about 4 or about 12 weeks were combined. Trimming removed 5 bases at V and 4 bases at J, with 15 bases between. This CDR3 is built from 15 residues. CDR1 SGHTA and CDR2 FQGNSA come from the germline V gene. Regarding this clone: Its antigen is not known.

Assay used: immunoSEQ multiplex PCR; TCRdb lists only in-frame clones, some missing. The table has about 110,000 clones, 90% seen once. The chain couples TRBV7-2 to TRBJ1-5; possible D gene TRBD1, 5 bases. The clonotype originates from an adult who received the AZD1222 COVID-19 vaccine. This sample comprised peripheral blood, obtained 28 days after the second AZD1222 dose. Here the CDR3 reads CASSPPGGTNQPQHF. The CDR3 DNA sequence: TGTGCCAGCAGCCCCCCTGGGGGTACGAATCAGCCCCAGCATTTT.